Listed here are 10 T cell receptor beta chains from one sample, sequenced in a study of blood T cell repertoires in COVID-19. Profiling relied on immunoSEQ multiplex PCR, and the TCRdb table lists in-frame clones only, not all of them. The sample has about 400,000 clones, around 90% seen once. The source material was peripheral blood. The origin of the receptors is a man in his forties with acute or convalescent COVID-19.

V gene TRBV15 combines with J gene TRBJ2-3; a possible D gene is TRBD1 (6 bases). Germline loops: CDR1 LNHNV, CDR2 YYDKDF (reference sequence). Trimming shortened V by 6 bases and J by 2 bases, and 12 bases separated the two germline ends. There are 14 residues in the CDR3. The DNA of the CDR3 is TGTGCCACCAGAATGCACAGGGACACAGATACGCAGTATTTT. Its translation: CATRMHRDTDTQYF. The full variable domain, with the rest looked up from reference TRBV15 and TRBJ2-3, is DAMVIQNPRYQVTQFGKPVTLSCSQTLNHNVMYWYQQKSSQAPKLLFHYYDKDFNNEADTPDNFQSRRPNTSFCFLDIRSPGLGDTAMYLCATRMHRDTDTQYFGPGTRLTVL.

The rearrangement uses TRBV11-2 and TRBJ2-7; 12 bases are shared with TRBD2. This CDR3 comprises 14 residues. J gave up 4 bases and V 6 bases, and 4 bases lay outside the gene matches. The germline gives CDR1 SGHAT, CDR2 FQNNGV. The CDR3 DNA sequence: TGTGCCAGCAGGAGACTAGCGGGGGAATACGAGCAGTACTTC. Protein product: CASRRLAGEYEQYF.

The chain recombines TRBV10-3 with TRBJ2-5; D may be TRBD2 (6 bases). The CDR3 sequence is 16 residues long. Trimming stripped 2 bases from V and 2 bases from J, with 15 bases between. CDR1 and CDR2 from the germline V gene are ENHRY and SYGVKD. The CDR3 DNA sequence: TGTGCCATCAGTGAGGGGGGTGCGGGGAGGCAAGAGACCCAGTACTTC. This translates into CAISEGGAGRQETQYF.

V and J are TRBV10-3 and TRBJ2-7, with D tentatively TRBD2 (5 bases). Germline CDR1 ENHRY, CDR2 SYGVKD. The CDR3 length is 14 residues. V gave up 3 bases and J gave up 5 bases, with 14 bases separating them. CDR3 loop: CAISEKTRGNEQYF. The CDR3 nucleotides read TGTGCCATCAGTGAAAAGACCAGAGGGAACGAGCAGTACTTC.

This chain links TRBV28 with TRBJ2-7; 9 bases match TRBD1. V shed 7 bases, J shed 5 bases, and the junction held 6 bases outside the gene matches. This CDR3 is built from 13 residues. Germline CDR1 reads MDHEN; CDR2 reads SYDVKM. The CDR3 is CASKNRGRHEQYF. DNA for the CDR3: TGTGCCAGCAAAAACAGGGGGCGACACGAGCAGTACTTC.

The J gene is TRBJ2-1, the V gene TRBV4-2; 14 nucleotides align to TRBD2. J lost 5 bases, V lost 3 bases, and 3 bases had no gene match. The CDR3 is 16 residues long. The germline V gene has CDR1 LGHNA and CDR2 YNFKEQ. The CDR3 is CASSQQTSGGDNEQFF. The CDR3 DNA reads as TGTGCCAGCAGCCAGCAGACTAGCGGGGGGGACAATGAGCAGTTCTTC.

The V and J genes are TRBV27 and TRBJ2-6; 11 nucleotides line up with TRBD1. The trim removed 5 bases at V and 1 base at J, leaving 7 bases unmatched. This CDR3 region has 18 residues. Looked up from germline, CDR1 is MNHEY and CDR2 is SMNVEV (reference sequence). The CDR3 DNA follows: TGTGCCAGCAGTCCAGGACAGGGGGCCATTTCTGGGGCCAACGTCCTGACTTTC. It specifies CASSPGQGAISGANVLTF.

J is TRBJ2-7 and V is TRBV3-1 (or the pseudogene TRBV3-2); D is unclear. V was shortened by 0 bases and J by 3 bases, with 6 bases between the two germline ends. The germline CDR1 and CDR2 sequences are LGHDT and YNNKEL (reference sequence). This CDR3 region has 13 residues. Here the CDR3 reads CASSQDPGYEQYF. The CDR3 DNA is TGTGCCAGCAGCCAAGACCCAGGCTACGAGCAGTACTTC.

The genes are TRBV5-6 and TRBJ1-3, with 8 bases fitting TRBD1. Per the germline V gene, CDR1 is SGHDT and CDR2 is YYEEEE. The CDR3 is made up of 16 amino acids. V was clipped by 4 bases and J by 0 bases; unmatched bases: 6. The CDR3 loop reads CASSLNRGISGNTIYF. In DNA, the CDR3 is TGTGCCAGCAGCCTCAACAGGGGGATCTCTGGAAACACCATATATTTT.

The V and J genes are TRBV4-3 and TRBJ1-1; D uncertain. In germline, CDR1 is LGHNA, CDR2 YSLEER. The CDR3 length is 15 residues. V gave up 2 bases and J gave up 1 base, with 11 bases separating them. The CDR3 DNA is TGCGCCAGCAGCCAATACCGGGAATCGAACACTGAAGCTTTCTTT. Protein product: CASSQYRESNTEAFF.